The next 28 T cell receptor beta chains were all read from a single sample in a study of T cells in Graves' hyperthyroidism and ophthalmopathy. TCR beta CDR3 region amplification was performed from RNA transcripts. With the HTBI primer set, the TCR CDR3 went through a first round of RT-PCR. Using its own MiXCR run on the multiplex PCR reads, TCRdb lists one record per CDR3 protein. The table lists under 400,000 distinct CDR3 sequences, about 15% of them singletons. The sequenced sample consisted of blood. These receptors were collected from a woman between 55 and 75 years old with Graves' hyperthyroidism.

This clonotype was picked up many times. V is TRBV27 and J is TRBJ2-1; TRBD2 agrees at 8 bases. V lost 2 bases to trimming and J lost 5 bases; unmatched junction nucleotides: 2. The V gene's germline CDR1 is MNHEY and CDR2 SMNVEV (reference sequence). This CDR3 spans 14 amino acids. As DNA, the CDR3 is TGTGCCAGCAGTTTACCGGGAGGGAACAATGAGCAGTTCTTC. Its translation is CASSLPGGNNEQFF.

This chain uses TRBV12-3 or TRBV12-4 with TRBJ1-2, with D maybe TRBD1 (5 bases). CDR3 length: 17 residues. V was trimmed by 1 base and J by 2 bases, leaving 17 bases between them. Written as DNA, the CDR3 is TGTGCCAGCAGTTTAGAAGGGCCCGGGACGGACAACTATGGCTACACCTTC. This gives the protein CASSLEGPGTDNYGYTF.

The table lists this clonotype with a few counts. The chain combines TRBV20-1 with TRBJ2-1; D is unclear. Germline CDR1 reads DFQATT; CDR2 reads SNEGSKA (reference sequence). Trimming removed 1 base from V and 7 bases from J, with 20 bases in between. CDR3 length: 16 residues. The CDR3 reads CSARVLSRAFGNEQFF. The CDR3 coding sequence is TGCAGTGCTAGAGTTCTGTCCCGGGCTTTTGGAAATGAGCAGTTCTTC.

This clonotype showed up many times. V and J are TRBV12-3 or TRBV12-4 and TRBJ2-5, with D uncertain. Trimming removed 2 bases at V and 4 bases at J, with 8 bases between. This CDR3 has 13 amino acids. The CDR3 bases are TGTGCCAGCAGTTTACTAGGGTCAGAGACCCAGTACTTC. As protein: CASSLLGSETQYF.

This sequence joins TRBV6-6 and TRBJ2-2, with D possibly TRBD2 on 6 matching bases. CDR3 length: 17 amino acids. V shed 2 bases and J shed 4 bases, with 17 bases lying between them. Germline values: CDR1 MNHNY, CDR2 SVGAGI (reference sequence). The CDR3 DNA reads as TGTGCCAGCAGTTACACCTCCGGAGGGCCGGCCACCGGGGAGCTGTTTTTT. Amino acids: CASSYTSGGPATGELFF.

This clonotype turned up a few times. The chain joins TRBV5-1 to TRBJ1-2; 9 bases map to TRBD1. V lost 5 bases to trimming and J lost 6 bases; unmatched junction nucleotides: 5. The length of the CDR3 is 13 residues. Germline assignment: CDR1 SGHRS and CDR2 YFSETQ. The CDR3 protein is CASSPTGGNGYTF. The CDR3 DNA follows: TGCGCCAGCAGTCCGACAGGGGGTAATGGCTACACCTTC.

The chain couples TRBV7-9 to TRBJ2-7; 10 positions agree with TRBD1. Per germline, CDR1 SEHNR and CDR2 FQNEAQ (reference sequence). V lost 6 bases to trimming and J lost 2 bases; unmatched junction nucleotides: 10. The CDR3 sequence is 16 residues long. The CDR3 nucleotides are TGTGCCAGCAGTGCTTCGGGACAGGGGTTTACCTACGAGCAGTACTTC. It yields the protein CASSASGQGFTYEQYF.

This clonotype has just a few counts. The chain uses TRBV19 and TRBJ1-2; 8 positions match TRBD1. The J segment lost 8 bases and the V segment lost 3 bases, leaving 8 bases of the junction unmatched. The CDR3 has 14 residues. The germline V gene has CDR1 LNHDA and CDR2 SQIVND (reference sequence). This CDR3 reads CASSIDRGPTGYTF. CDR3 DNA: TGTGCCAGTAGTATCGACAGGGGCCCTACCGGCTACACCTTC.

Many counts were recorded for this clonotype. The J gene is TRBJ1-1, the V gene TRBV11-2; possibly TRBD1 for D (5 bases). Trimming took off 3 bases at V and 1 base at J, with 9 bases between the two ends. Germline V lookup: CDR1 SGHAT, CDR2 FQNNGV. The CDR3 extends over 14 amino acids. CDR3 in amino acids: CASSFTGANTEAFF. The CDR3 DNA follows: TGTGCCAGCAGCTTTACAGGCGCGAACACTGAAGCTTTCTTT.

This clonotype was counted many times. The J gene is TRBJ1-1, the V gene TRBV11-3; D is perhaps TRBD1 (6 bases). CDR3 length: 13 residues. Germline V gene sequence: CDR1 SGHNT, CDR2 YENEEA. The V gene lost 5 bases and the J gene lost 1 base, with 8 bases spanning the gap. CDR3 sequence reads: CASSNRANTEAFF. As DNA, the CDR3 is TGTGCCAGCAGCAACAGGGCGAACACTGAAGCTTTCTTT.

This clonotype was seen many times. The rearrangement uses TRBV20-1 and TRBJ2-1; 8 bases agree with TRBD2. The germline CDR1 and CDR2 sequences are DFQATT and SNEGSKA (reference sequence). The CDR3 length is 12 residues. The J segment lost 4 bases and the V segment lost 7 bases, leaving 3 bases of the junction unmatched. Written as DNA, the CDR3 is TGCAGTGGACTAGCGATATACAATGAGCAGTTCTTC. Protein: CSGLAIYNEQFF.

This clonotype was recorded many times. The chain carries TRBV20-1 and TRBJ2-1; D unclear. Germline V gene lookup returns CDR1 DFQATT and CDR2 SNEGSKA (reference sequence). The V end was cut by 3 bases, the J end by 7 bases, with 7 bases between. The CDR3 has 11 amino acids. CDR3 DNA: TGCAGTGCTAGTCTGGTAAATGAGCAGTTCTTC. The encoded protein is CSASLVNEQFF.

This clonotype showed up many times. This chain joins TRBV12-3 or TRBV12-4 and TRBJ1-2, with D perhaps matching TRBD1 (5 bases). V lost 3 bases to trimming and J lost 4 bases, with 15 bases between them. CDR3 length equals 15 residues. This CDR3 is CASSFTRGVGYGYTF. The DNA of the CDR3 is TGTGCCAGCAGTTTTACCCGGGGGGTAGGCTATGGCTACACCTTC.

The chain combines TRBV6-1 with TRBJ1-1, with D possibly TRBD1 on 5 matching bases. The CDR3 has 14 amino acids. The germline gives CDR1 MNHNS, CDR2 SASEGT. Trimming stripped 10 bases from V and 0 bases from J, with 15 bases between. The CDR3: CAIQQGGMNTEAFF. CDR3 nucleotides: TGTGCCATTCAGCAGGGCGGGATGAACACTGAAGCTTTCTTT.

This clonotype was counted at least ten times. In DNA, the CDR3 is TGTGCCAGCAGCCTTAGGACTAGCGGCAAAACAGAGAATGAGCAGTTCTTC. It encodes CASSLRTSGKTENEQFF. The chain carries TRBV3-1 and TRBJ2-1; 10 bases map to TRBD2. CDR1 and CDR2 (germline): LGHDT, YNNKEL (reference sequence). V lost 4 bases and J lost 7; bases outside the gene matches: 13. The CDR3 covers 17 residues.

A word on this clonotype: This may come from a read error, since a much larger clone is one base off. This chain joins TRBV7-9 and TRBJ1-4; D ambiguous. The CDR3 totals 15 residues. Germline V gene sequence: CDR1 SEHNR, CDR2 FQNEAQ (reference sequence). In DNA, the CDR3 is TGTGCCAGCGGCTTATTAGCAGAGACCTACGAAAAACTGTTTTTT. This encodes CASGLLAETYEKLFF. The whole variable domain, remainder taken from reference TRBV7-9 and TRBJ1-4, is DTGVSQNPRHKITKRGQNVTFRCDPISEHNRLYWYRQTLGQGPEFLTYFQNEAQLEKSRLLSDRFSAERPKGSFSTLEIQRTEQGDSAMYLCASGLLAETYEKLFFGSGTQLSVL.

This clonotype was detected ten times or more. The junction departs from the called germline gene at one end, perhaps through a read error. J is TRBJ2-3 and V is TRBV5-1; no clear D. CDR3 size: 13 residues. Looked up from germline, CDR1 is SGHRS and CDR2 is YFSETQ. The DNA for the CDR3 is TGTGCCAGCAGTTTCCAGGGCACAGATACGCAGTATTTT. Encoded protein: CASSFQGTDTQYF.

The chain links TRBV14 to TRBJ2-1; 8 nucleotides match TRBD2. CDR1 SGHDN and CDR2 FVKESK come from the germline V gene. With V trimmed by 1 base and J by 6 bases, 8 bases remained unmatched. CDR3 length: 16 amino acids. The CDR3 bases are TGTGCCAGCAGCCAAGTTATAGCGGGACCCACCAATGAGCAGTTCTTC. As protein: CASSQVIAGPTNEQFF.

There are many counts of this clonotype. The chain is built from TRBV28 and TRBJ2-1; 9 positions match TRBD2. Germline CDR1 and CDR2: MDHEN and SYDVKM. V was pared by 7 bases and J by 7 bases, with 8 bases of the junction left unmatched. This CDR3 is 14 amino acids long. CDR3 sequence: CASTVLAGPNEQFF. Here the CDR3 DNA reads TGTGCCAGCACGGTACTAGCGGGTCCAAATGAGCAGTTCTTC.

A word on this clonotype: A much larger clone lies one base from this, so it may be a read error. The rearrangement uses TRBV28 and TRBJ2-5, with 14 bases fitting TRBD2. Germline V CDR1 and CDR2: MDHEN, SYDVKM. This CDR3 has 17 residues. The V segment lost 4 bases and the J segment 9 bases; nucleotides outside the gene matches: 13. The CDR3 is CASSSGTSGSLIEAQYF. DNA for the CDR3: TGTGCCAGCAGTTCCGGGACTAGCGGGAGCCTCATTGAGGCCCAGTACTTC. The variable domain in full, with the rest retrieved from reference TRBV28 and TRBJ2-5, is DVKVTQSSRYLVKRTGEKVFLECVQDMDHENMFWYRQDPGLGLRLIYFSYDVKMKEKGDIPEGYSVSREKKERFSLILESASTNQTSMYLCASSSGTSGSLIEAQYFGPGTRLLVL.

This clonotype was seen at least ten times. The J gene is TRBJ1-1, the V gene TRBV3-1; TRBD1 agrees at 11 bases. The CDR3 has 17 amino acids. J lost 0 bases, V lost 5 bases, and 8 bases had no gene match. The germline gives CDR1 LGHDT, CDR2 YNNKEL (reference sequence). CDR3 nucleotide sequence: TGTGCCAGCAGCTTCGGACAGGGGGCAAGAATGAACACTGAAGCTTTCTTT. The encoded protein is CASSFGQGARMNTEAFF.

This clonotype was found many times. The rearrangement joins TRBV9 to TRBJ2-1, with TRBD2 matching 8 bases. V gave up 3 bases and J gave up 3 bases; unmatched junction bases: 2. This CDR3 spans 14 amino acids. Germline V gene data show CDR1 as SGDLS and CDR2 as YYNGEE. As DNA, the CDR3 is TGTGCCAGCAGCGCCCGGGAGGGCTACAATGAGCAGTTCTTC. It yields the protein CASSAREGYNEQFF.

The CDR3 protein is CSASGPGQGARGYTF. The CDR3 bases are TGCAGTGCTAGCGGACCGGGACAGGGGGCTCGCGGCTACACCTTC. This chain connects TRBV20-1 to TRBJ1-2; 12 bases fit TRBD1. The CDR3 has 15 residues. Germline assignment: CDR1 DFQATT and CDR2 SNEGSKA (reference sequence). Trimming at V came to 3 bases and at J to 8 bases, leaving 10 bases not matched to a gene.

There are many counts of this clonotype. V usage is TRBV28 and J usage is TRBJ2-7, with TRBD2 identical over 9 bases. The CDR3 runs to 15 residues. Losses at the gene ends were 5 bases for V and 1 base for J; bases not matched to a gene: 6. Germline V gene sequence: CDR1 MDHEN, CDR2 SYDVKM. CDR3 residues: CASSGSTSGSYEQYF. DNA for the CDR3: TGTGCCAGCAGTGGATCGACTAGCGGTTCCTACGAGCAGTACTTC.

This clonotype was observed a single time. This chain uses TRBV19 with TRBJ2-5; TRBD2 matches at 8 bases. The V gene's germline CDR1 is LNHDA and CDR2 SQIVND (reference sequence). The length of the CDR3 is 15 residues. Unmatched junction bases numbered 12, after V lost 5 bases and J lost 7 bases. CDR3 sequence: CASSVLAGPRGTQYF. CDR3 nucleotide sequence: TGTGCCAGTAGTGTCTTAGCGGGACCTCGGGGGACCCAGTACTTC.

This clonotype was picked up many times. This rearrangement joins TRBV6-1 to TRBJ2-5, with 14 bases matching TRBD2. Germline-derived CDR1 and CDR2 are MNHNS and SASEGT. J was trimmed by 4 bases and V by 7 bases; bases with no gene match: 14. This CDR3 is 18 amino acids long. The CDR3 DNA is TGTGCCAGCACCCTGATCCTGGGACTAGCGGGAGAACGAGAGACCCAGTACTTC. Its translation: CASTLILGLAGERETQYF.

The chain couples TRBV20-1 to TRBJ2-5, with TRBD2 identical over 11 bases. From germline, CDR1 is DFQATT and CDR2 SNEGSKA (reference sequence). V lost 6 bases, J lost 0 bases, and 6 bases stayed unmatched. The CDR3 runs 15 residues. CDR3 loop: CSASGTSGNQETQYF. The CDR3 nucleotides are TGCAGTGCGTCCGGGACTAGCGGAAACCAAGAGACCCAGTACTTC.

The CDR3 protein is CASSPPRSRTFSGANVLTF. The DNA for the CDR3 is TGTGCCAGCTCACCACCGAGGTCCAGGACCTTCTCTGGGGCCAACGTCCTGACTTTC. This chain uses TRBV12-3 or TRBV12-4 with TRBJ2-6; D unclear. CDR3 size: 19 residues. Trimming stripped 8 bases from V and 0 bases from J, with 23 bases between.